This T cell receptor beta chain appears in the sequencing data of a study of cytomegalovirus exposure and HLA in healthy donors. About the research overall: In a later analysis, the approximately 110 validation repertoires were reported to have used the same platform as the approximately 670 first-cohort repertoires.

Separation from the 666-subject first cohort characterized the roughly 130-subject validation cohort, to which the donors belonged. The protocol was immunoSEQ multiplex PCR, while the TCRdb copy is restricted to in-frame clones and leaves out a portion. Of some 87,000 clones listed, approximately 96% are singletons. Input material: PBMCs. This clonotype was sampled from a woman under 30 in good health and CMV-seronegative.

This CDR3 reads CASRAQGRLVAFF. In DNA form, the CDR3 reads TGTGCCAGCAGGGCACAGGGTAGGTTAGTAGCTTTCTTT. The chain uses TRBV6-5 and TRBJ1-1, with TRBD1 as a possible D gene (6 bases). Germline values: CDR1 MNHEY, CDR2 SVGAGI. Trimming cost V 6 bases and J 10 bases, with 18 bases left between them. The CDR3 runs to 13 residues.